This T cell receptor beta chain was obtained from a study of T cells in Graves' hyperthyroidism and ophthalmopathy. RNA transcripts provided the source from which TCR beta CDR3 regions were amplified. Primed by the HTBI set, a first-round RT-PCR was run on the TCR CDR3. TCRdb independently ran MiXCR on the multiplex PCR reads; one entry per CDR3 protein. The data show approximately 400,000 distinct CDR3 sequences, 11% to 15% seen once. Inclusion characteristics of ophthalmopathy patients comprised a Clinical Activity Score of at least 3, a NOSPECS grade of at least 4, and duration under 3 months. Isolation of PBMCs was performed on 10 ml fresh peripheral blood. Germline loops: CDR1 SGHRS, CDR2 YFSETQ. CDR3 length: 16 residues. V lost 0 bases, J lost 5 bases, and 16 bases lay in between. The study's findings and limits: Stable hyperthyroidism was separated from ophthalmopathy by a model based on 13 V-J features. Among clonotypes expanded in thyroid above 0.001, most were also found in blood.

This clonotype was counted many times. Its antigen remains unidentified. This sequence originates from a man aged 45-65 years with Graves' ophthalmopathy. The V and J genes are TRBV5-1 and TRBJ2-3; D possibly uses TRBD1 or TRBD2 (5 bases each). The specimen sequenced was blood. The CDR3 loop reads CASSLGGLGRGDTQYF. Written as DNA, the CDR3 is TGCGCCAGCAGCTTGGGGGGCTTGGGCCGGGGAGATACGCAGTATTTT.